This T cell receptor (beta chain) appears in the sequencing data of a study of T cell repertoires in cytomegalovirus infection. On the study more broadly: It can be stated that public TCR beta signatures indicated CMV infection as well as a matching HLA type.

Overall study findings and caveats: The ex vivo response was dominated by HLA-C-restricted CMV-specific TCR beta clonotypes.

About this clonotype itself: The antigen is undetermined.

Trimming stripped 1 base from V and 3 bases from J, with 37 bases between. The CDR3 consists of 23 residues. From germline, CDR1 is SGHAT and CDR2 FQNNGV. Each CDR3 protein is one row after TCRdb ran MiXCR on the reads. The table records about 450,000 distinct CDR3 sequences, around 32% of them present only once. The sequence was obtained from a human donor in good health (CMV status not recorded). Some clones in this sample may be carry-over from other donors' samples. The rearrangement joins TRBV11-2 to TRBJ2-7; a weak D match, TRBD1 (7 bases). The sequencing sample was made of PBMCs. The CDR3 sequence is CASSLGGRGRGTYTGRKSYEQYF. The CDR3 region has the DNA TGTGCCAGCAGCTTAGGGGGCCGGGGCAGGGGGACTTACACGGGACGAAAGAGCTACGAGCAGTACTTC.